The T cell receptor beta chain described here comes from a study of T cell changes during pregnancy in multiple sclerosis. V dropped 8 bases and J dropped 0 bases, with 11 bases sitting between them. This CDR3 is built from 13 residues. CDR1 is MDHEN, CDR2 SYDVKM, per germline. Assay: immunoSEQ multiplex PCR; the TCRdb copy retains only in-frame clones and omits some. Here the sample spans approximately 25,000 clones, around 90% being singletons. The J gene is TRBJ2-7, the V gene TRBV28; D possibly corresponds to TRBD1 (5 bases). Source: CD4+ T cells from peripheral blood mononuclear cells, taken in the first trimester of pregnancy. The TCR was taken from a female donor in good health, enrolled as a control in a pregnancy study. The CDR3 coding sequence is TGTGCCAGCGTCGACAGTAGCTCCTACGAGCAGTACTTC. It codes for CASVDSSSYEQYF.